Each of the 28 T cell receptor beta chains below was sequenced from the same sample in a study of blood T cell repertoires in COVID-19. TCRdb's copy holds only in-frame clones and misses some; the assay was immunoSEQ multiplex PCR. Among 160,000 or so clones, 87% were seen once, and the ten largest hold 3.9%. The sequencing input was peripheral blood. These TCRs come from a woman between 55 and 75 years old who had recovered from COVID-19.

This rearrangement joins TRBV2 to TRBJ2-2; a weak D match, TRBD2 (5 bases). The germline V gene encodes CDR1 SNHLY and CDR2 FYNNEI. CDR3 length equals 13 residues. Trimming took 4 bases from V and 7 from J, leaving 10 bases between them. CDR3 region: CASSVLASGELFF. In DNA, the CDR3 is TGTGCCAGCAGTGTTCTAGCCAGCGGGGAGCTGTTTTTT.

J is TRBJ2-2 and V is TRBV7-6, with D unclear. Germline loops: CDR1 SGHVS, CDR2 FNYEAQ. The CDR3 runs to 15 residues. The V and J ends lost 0 bases and 0 bases respectively, with 5 bases between them. The CDR3 nucleotides are TGTGCCAGCAGCTTAGCTCCTACGAACACCGGGGAGCTGTTTTTT. It is translated as CASSLAPTNTGELFF.

The V call is TRBV4-1, the J call TRBJ2-7; D perhaps matches TRBD1 (6 bases). CDR1 is MGHRA, CDR2 YSYEKL, per germline. The CDR3 spans 16 residues. The V end was cut by 1 base, the J end by 4 bases, with 17 bases between. The CDR3 DNA is TGCGCCAGCAGCCAAGGGCAGGGGCCCCATCCTTACGAGCAGTACTTC. Its protein is CASSQGQGPHPYEQYF.

This clone was seen once. The chain employs TRBV7-2 and TRBJ2-3, with 7 nucleotides matching TRBD2. CDR3 length: 17 residues. Germline V CDR1 and CDR2: SGHTA, FQGNSA. J was trimmed by 4 bases and V by 2 bases; bases with no gene match: 12. The CDR3 DNA is TGTGCCAGCAGCTTACCACGGGGGGATGGGACCCCAGATACGCAGTATTTT. Translation gives CASSLPRGDGTPDTQYF.

This chain joins TRBV7-8 and TRBJ2-2; D possibly corresponds to TRBD2 (7 bases). From germline, CDR1 is SGHVS and CDR2 FQNEAQ. The CDR3 runs 16 residues. The V end was cut by 1 base, the J end by 3 bases, with 12 bases between. As DNA, the CDR3 is TGTGCCAGCAGCTTAGGGCGGGGGCGATACACCGGGGAGCTGTTTTTT. Translation: CASSLGRGRYTGELFF.

The chain is built from TRBV6-5 and TRBJ1-3; 8 bases map to TRBD1. This CDR3 is 15 amino acids long. The germline V gene has CDR1 MNHEY and CDR2 SVGAGI. V shed 8 bases, J shed 0 bases, and the junction held 6 bases outside the gene matches. CDR3 nucleotide sequence: TGTGCCAGCCAGGGACAGGACTTCTCTGGAAACACCATATATTTT. Translated, it gives CASQGQDFSGNTIYF.

This chain links TRBV14 with TRBJ1-1; no clear D. The CDR3 is 14 residues long. Trimming stripped 4 bases from V and 9 bases from J, with 18 bases between. Germline assignment: CDR1 SGHDN and CDR2 FVKESK. As DNA, the CDR3 is TGTGCCAGCAGCCCCAGCCCCGGGGTGCGAAAAGCTTTCTTT. Translated, it gives CASSPSPGVRKAFF.

The V and J genes are TRBV28 and TRBJ1-2; the match to TRBD1 covers 10 bases. CDR1 is MDHEN and CDR2 is SYDVKM in the germline V gene. V lost 6 bases to trimming and J lost 5 bases; unmatched junction nucleotides: 3. CDR3 length: 13 amino acids. CDR3 loop: CASSQGQGYGYTF. The CDR3 nucleotides are TGTGCCAGCAGCCAGGGACAGGGGTATGGCTACACCTTC.

The rearrangement joins TRBV5-1 to TRBJ2-2, with TRBD1 identical over 9 bases. CDR3 length equals 16 residues. Germline-derived CDR1 and CDR2 are SGHRS and YFSETQ. The J segment lost 0 bases and the V segment lost 4 bases, leaving 4 bases of the junction unmatched. In DNA, the CDR3 is TGCGCCAGCAGCCGCGGGACAGGGACGAACACCGGGGAGCTGTTTTTT. It codes for CASSRGTGTNTGELFF.

This chain connects TRBV4-2 to TRBJ2-3; no definite D call. V lost 1 base and J lost 4, with 9 bases in between. CDR3 size: 14 residues. The germline V gene encodes CDR1 LGHNA and CDR2 YNFKEQ. CDR3 in amino acids: CASSQVERPDTQYF. CDR3 bases: TGTGCCAGCAGCCAAGTTGAGAGGCCAGATACGCAGTATTTT.

V is TRBV27 and J is TRBJ2-7, with unresolved D. Germline V gene data show CDR1 as MNHEY and CDR2 as SMNVEV (reference sequence). V was cut by 7 bases and J by 3 bases, with 10 bases left in between. The CDR3 runs 12 residues. The CDR3 sequence is CASTRSSYEQYF. CDR3 nucleotides: TGTGCCAGCACTAGAAGTAGCTACGAGCAGTACTTC.

A few counts support this clone. The chain recombines TRBV7-8 with TRBJ1-1; D possibly corresponds to TRBD1 (5 bases). CDR1 and CDR2 from the germline V gene are SGHVS and FQNEAQ. V lost 6 bases to trimming and J lost 9 bases, with 17 bases between them. The CDR3 spans 13 residues. CDR3 DNA: TGTGCCAGCAGGGTCGGGAGCGAGGGGCAAGCTTTCTTT. It translates to CASRVGSEGQAFF.

The V and J genes are TRBV28 and TRBJ2-3; weak D call: TRBD2 (6 bases). V lost 7 bases, J lost 3 bases, and 17 bases lay in between. This CDR3 contains 15 residues. Germline-derived CDR1 and CDR2 are MDHEN and SYDVKM. The DNA of the CDR3 is TGTGCCAGCACATCCTTGGCTAGCGCTACAGATACGCAGTATTTT. It encodes CASTSLASATDTQYF.

The rearrangement links TRBV19 to TRBJ2-7; D is perhaps TRBD2 (6 bases). Germline CDR1 is LNHDA and CDR2 is SQIVND (reference sequence). V was shortened by 6 bases and J by 2 bases, with 14 bases between the two germline ends. The CDR3 is 14 residues long. CDR3 bases: TGTGCCAGTAGGACGGCGTCGGGGGCCTACGAGCAGTACTTC. Translation gives CASRTASGAYEQYF.

V usage is TRBV18 and J usage is TRBJ1-5; 12 positions match TRBD1. CDR3 length equals 15 residues. After removal of 5 bases from V and 6 bases from J, the junction contained 5 bases not matched to a gene. Germline-derived CDR1 and CDR2 are KGHSH and LQKENI. The CDR3 reads CASSSGTGGSQPQHF. For the CDR3, the DNA is TGTGCCAGCTCATCCGGGACAGGGGGCAGTCAGCCCCAGCATTTT.

The V and J genes are TRBV19 and TRBJ2-3, with TRBD1 as a possible D gene (5 bases). CDR1 and CDR2 from the germline V gene are LNHDA and SQIVND (reference sequence). The CDR3 loop spans 13 amino acids. The V gene lost 8 bases and the J gene lost 3 bases, with 12 bases spanning the gap. As DNA, the CDR3 is TGTGCCAGTGGTGGCAGGGTTACAGATACGCAGTATTTT. Translating it yields CASGGRVTDTQYF.

V gene TRBV10-3 combines with J gene TRBJ2-5; no definite D call. There are 12 residues in the CDR3. Germline V CDR1 and CDR2: ENHRY, SYGVKD. The V and J ends lost 10 bases and 3 bases respectively, with 12 bases between them. Here the CDR3 reads CASSHREETQYF. As DNA, the CDR3 is TGTGCCAGCTCGCACCGCGAAGAGACCCAGTACTTC.

The V call is TRBV5-1, the J call TRBJ1-1; weak D call: TRBD1 (5 bases). Trimming pared 0 bases from V and 1 base from J, leaving 10 bases between. CDR1 is SGHRS, CDR2 YFSETQ, per germline. CDR3 size: 15 residues. DNA for the CDR3: TGCGCCAGCAGCTTGGACACAGGATGGAACACTGAAGCTTTCTTT. It is translated as CASSLDTGWNTEAFF.

The J gene is TRBJ2-1, the V gene TRBV5-1; TRBD2 matches 10 bases. Per the germline V gene, CDR1 is SGHRS and CDR2 is YFSETQ. There are 17 residues in the CDR3. Trimming at V came to 0 bases and at J to 4 bases, leaving 7 bases not matched to a gene. The CDR3 loop reads CASSLGLAGATYNEQFF. The CDR3 bases are TGCGCCAGCAGCTTGGGGCTAGCGGGGGCAACGTACAATGAGCAGTTCTTC.

A remark on this clone: Additional DNA sequences in this sample encode the identical CDR3. The chain is built from TRBV12-3 or TRBV12-4 and TRBJ1-4; no firm D call. The V end lost 3 bases, the J end lost 7 bases, and 6 bases lay between the germline ends. This CDR3 spans 12 amino acids. The CDR3 sequence: CASSFGREKLFF. The CDR3 bases are TGTGCCAGCAGTTTCGGTCGTGAAAAACTGTTTTTT.

This clone was observed a handful of times. The chain is built from TRBV7-8 and TRBJ2-7; TRBD1 aligns across 8 bases. Trimming took 3 bases from V and 2 from J; bases not matched to a gene: 6. The CDR3 covers 15 residues. CDR1 and CDR2 from the germline V gene are SGHVS and FQNEAQ. The CDR3 nucleotides are TGTGCCAGCAGCTTTCGACGGACAGGGACCTACGAGCAGTACTTC. Translating it yields CASSFRRTGTYEQYF.

The chain links TRBV18 to TRBJ1-3, with D unclear. The CDR3 has 14 residues. Trimming removed 1 base at V and 6 bases at J, with 10 bases between. The germline gives CDR1 KGHSH, CDR2 LQKENI. The CDR3 loop reads CASSPLPQKNTIYF. CDR3 nucleotide sequence: TGTGCCAGCTCACCACTTCCCCAGAAAAACACCATATATTTT.

This chain uses TRBV10-3 with TRBJ2-3, with D unclear. The CDR3 is 13 residues long. Germline CDR1 reads ENHRY; CDR2 reads SYGVKD. Trimming left V 0 bases short and J 6 bases short, with 7 bases between. CDR3 nucleotide sequence: TGTGCCATCAGTGAGTCAGCAATGGATACGCAGTATTTT. Protein sequence: CAISESAMDTQYF.

This clone was detected a few times. The CDR3 bases are TGTGCCAGCAGCTTTACCGGGACAGGGAACAATCAGCCCCAGCATTTT. It is translated as CASSFTGTGNNQPQHF. The chain uses TRBV5-5 and TRBJ1-5, with 9 bases fitting TRBD1. Looked up from germline, CDR1 is SGHKS and CDR2 is YYEKEE (reference sequence). The CDR3 is made up of 16 amino acids. V gave up 2 bases and J gave up 3 bases; unmatched junction bases: 6.

The chain recombines TRBV27 with TRBJ2-3, with 11 bases lining up with TRBD2. The CDR3 is 16 amino acids. Germline trimming cut 6 bases from V and 6 bases from J; bases unmatched to any gene: 11. CDR1 MNHEY and CDR2 SMNVEV come from the germline V gene (reference sequence). The CDR3 loop reads CASSPRSGGAPDTQYF. CDR3 DNA sequence: TGTGCCAGCAGCCCTCGTAGCGGGGGGGCCCCCGATACGCAGTATTTT.

V gene TRBV29-1 combines with J gene TRBJ2-1; 7 bases match TRBD2. The germline V gene encodes CDR1 SQVTM and CDR2 ANQGSEA. The V and J ends lost 2 bases and 2 bases, in that order; junction bases with no gene match: 9. This CDR3 spans 16 amino acids. This CDR3 reads CSVEPMLAETYNEQFF. The CDR3 nucleotides are TGCAGCGTTGAACCAATGCTAGCGGAAACCTACAATGAGCAGTTCTTC.

The chain has TRBV24-1 and TRBJ1-5; D might be TRBD1 (6 bases). Per germline, CDR1 KGHDR and CDR2 SFDVKD. The CDR3 consists of 13 residues. Trimming shortened V by 3 bases and J by 8 bases, and 10 bases separated the two germline ends. The CDR3 region is CATSDTGSEPQHF. DNA for the CDR3: TGTGCCACCAGTGATACAGGGTCGGAGCCCCAGCATTTT.

The chain's CDR3 is CASSLPGLLTEAFF. In DNA, the CDR3 is TGTGCCAGCAGTTTACCAGGATTGTTGACTGAAGCTTTCTTT. This chain joins TRBV28 and TRBJ1-1; D gene uncertain. Germline CDR1 reads MDHEN; CDR2 reads SYDVKM. V was cut by 2 bases and J by 5 bases, with 12 bases left in between. The CDR3 totals 14 residues.